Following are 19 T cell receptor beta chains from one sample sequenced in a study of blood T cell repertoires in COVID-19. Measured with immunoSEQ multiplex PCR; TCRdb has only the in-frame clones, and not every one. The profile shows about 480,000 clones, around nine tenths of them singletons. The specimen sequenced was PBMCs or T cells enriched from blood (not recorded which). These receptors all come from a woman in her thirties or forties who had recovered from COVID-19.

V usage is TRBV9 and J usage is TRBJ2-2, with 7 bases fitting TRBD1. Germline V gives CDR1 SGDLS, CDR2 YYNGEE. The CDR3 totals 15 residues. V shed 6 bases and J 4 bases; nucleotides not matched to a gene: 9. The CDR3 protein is CASTTTGLGTGELFF. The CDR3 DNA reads TGTGCCAGCACCACGACAGGGTTGGGCACCGGGGAGCTGTTTTTT.

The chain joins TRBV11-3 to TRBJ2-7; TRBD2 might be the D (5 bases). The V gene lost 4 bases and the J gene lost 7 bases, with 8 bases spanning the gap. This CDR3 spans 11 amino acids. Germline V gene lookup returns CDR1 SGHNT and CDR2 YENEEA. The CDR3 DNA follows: TGTGCCAGCAGCTCGTCGGGGGAGCAGTACTTC. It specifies CASSSSGEQYF.

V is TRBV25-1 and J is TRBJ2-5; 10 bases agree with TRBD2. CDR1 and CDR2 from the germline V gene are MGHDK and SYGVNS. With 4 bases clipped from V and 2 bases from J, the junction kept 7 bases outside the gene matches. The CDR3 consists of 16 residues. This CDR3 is CASSGQLAGEQETQYF. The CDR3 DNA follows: TGTGCCAGCAGTGGTCAGCTAGCGGGAGAGCAAGAGACCCAGTACTTC.

In nucleotides, the CDR3 is TGTGCCAGTAGTGAGACAGGGGGCGTTCGGCAAGAGACCCAGTACTTC. This codes for CASSETGGVRQETQYF. The V gene is TRBV19, the J gene TRBJ2-5; 10 nucleotides align to TRBD1. Germline assignment: CDR1 LNHDA and CDR2 SQIVND (reference sequence). V lost 5 bases and J lost 2; bases outside the gene matches: 8. The CDR3 is made up of 16 amino acids.

The CDR3 DNA is TGTGCCATCAGGGGTTTCGGGGGAGGCACTGAAGCTTTCTTT. Translating gives CAIRGFGGGTEAFF. This sequence joins TRBV10-3 and TRBJ1-1, with D possibly TRBD1 on 5 matching bases. Germline lookup yields CDR1 ENHRY and CDR2 SYGVKD. This CDR3 has 14 residues. V was pared by 6 bases and J by 4 bases, with 15 bases between.

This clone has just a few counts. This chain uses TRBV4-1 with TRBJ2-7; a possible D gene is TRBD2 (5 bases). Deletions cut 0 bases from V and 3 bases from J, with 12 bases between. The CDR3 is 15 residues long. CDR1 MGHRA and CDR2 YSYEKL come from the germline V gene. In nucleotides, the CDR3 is TGCGCCAGCAGCCAAGAGGCTAGCAGCCTCTACGAGCAGTACTTC. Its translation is CASSQEASSLYEQYF.

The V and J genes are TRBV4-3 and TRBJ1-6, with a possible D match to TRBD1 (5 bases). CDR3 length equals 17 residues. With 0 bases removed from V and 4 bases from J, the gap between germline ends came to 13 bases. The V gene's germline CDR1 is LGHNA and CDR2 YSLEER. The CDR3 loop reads CASSQDFAGGYNSPLHF. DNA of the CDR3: TGCGCCAGCAGCCAAGATTTTGCGGGGGGGTATAATTCACCCCTCCACTTT.

CDR3 sequence reads: CASRGLAGAYEQYF. CDR3 coding DNA: TGTGCCAGCAGAGGACTAGCGGGAGCCTACGAGCAGTACTTC. This chain links TRBV7-2 with TRBJ2-7, with TRBD2 matching over 13 bases. The CDR3 length is 14 residues. Trimming removed 6 bases from V and 2 bases from J; junction bases left unmatched: 1. CDR1 is SGHTA, CDR2 FQGNSA, per germline.

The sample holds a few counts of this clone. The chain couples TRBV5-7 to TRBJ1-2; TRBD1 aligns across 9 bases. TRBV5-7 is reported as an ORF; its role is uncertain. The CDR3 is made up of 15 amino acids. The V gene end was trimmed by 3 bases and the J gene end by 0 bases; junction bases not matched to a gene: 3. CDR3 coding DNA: TGTGCCAGCAGCTGGGGACAGGGTGCTAACTATGGCTACACCTTC. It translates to CASSWGQGANYGYTF.

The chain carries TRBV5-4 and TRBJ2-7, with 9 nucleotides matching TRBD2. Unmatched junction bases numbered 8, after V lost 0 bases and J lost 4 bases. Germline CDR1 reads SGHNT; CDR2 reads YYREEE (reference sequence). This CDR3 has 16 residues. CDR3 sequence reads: CASSLGGSGRSYEQYF. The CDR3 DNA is TGTGCCAGCAGCTTGGGGGGTAGCGGGAGATCTTACGAGCAGTACTTC. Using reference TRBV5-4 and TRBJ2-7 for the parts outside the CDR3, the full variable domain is ETGVTQSPTHLIKTRGQQVTLRCSSQSGHNTVSWYQQALGQGPQFIFQYYREEENGRGNFPPRFSGLQFPNYSSELNVNALELDDSALYLCASSLGGSGRSYEQYFGPGTRLTVT.

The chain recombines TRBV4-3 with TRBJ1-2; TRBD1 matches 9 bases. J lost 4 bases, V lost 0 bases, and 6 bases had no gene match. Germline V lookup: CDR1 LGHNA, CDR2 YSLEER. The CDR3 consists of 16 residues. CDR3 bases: TGCGCCAGCAGCCAAGAAGGGACAGGGTCCCCCTATGGCTACACCTTC. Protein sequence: CASSQEGTGSPYGYTF.

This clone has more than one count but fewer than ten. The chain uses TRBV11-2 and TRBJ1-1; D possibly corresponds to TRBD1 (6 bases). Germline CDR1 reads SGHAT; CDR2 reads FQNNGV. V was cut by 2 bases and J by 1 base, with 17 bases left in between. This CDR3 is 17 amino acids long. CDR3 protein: CASSLLRDTRSNTEAFF. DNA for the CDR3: TGTGCCAGCAGCTTACTCAGGGACACTCGATCGAACACTGAAGCTTTCTTT.

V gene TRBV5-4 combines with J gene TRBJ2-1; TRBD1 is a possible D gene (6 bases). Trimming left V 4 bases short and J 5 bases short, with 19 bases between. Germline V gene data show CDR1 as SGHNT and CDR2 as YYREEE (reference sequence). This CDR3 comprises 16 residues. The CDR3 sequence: CASSPNQRTANNEQFF. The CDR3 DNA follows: TGTGCCAGCAGCCCTAACCAGAGGACAGCCAACAATGAGCAGTTCTTC.

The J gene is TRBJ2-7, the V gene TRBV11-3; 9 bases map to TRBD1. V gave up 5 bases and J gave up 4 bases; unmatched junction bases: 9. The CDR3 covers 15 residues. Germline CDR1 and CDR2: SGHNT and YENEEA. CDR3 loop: CASSRLRDREYEQYF. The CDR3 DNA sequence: TGTGCCAGCAGCCGCCTCCGGGACAGGGAGTACGAGCAGTACTTC.

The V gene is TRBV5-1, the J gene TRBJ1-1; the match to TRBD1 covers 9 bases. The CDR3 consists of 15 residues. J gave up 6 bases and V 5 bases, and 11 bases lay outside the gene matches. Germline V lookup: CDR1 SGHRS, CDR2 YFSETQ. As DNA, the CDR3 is TGCGCCAGCAGGGTTGACAGGGGGAGGATTTCTGAAGCTTTCTTT. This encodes CASRVDRGRISEAFF.

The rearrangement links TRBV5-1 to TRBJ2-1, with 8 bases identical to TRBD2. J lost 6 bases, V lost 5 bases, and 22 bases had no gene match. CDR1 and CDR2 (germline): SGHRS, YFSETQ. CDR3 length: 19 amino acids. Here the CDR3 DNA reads TGCGCCAGCAGTCGCGGACCGGGAGGGAGCGGGAGTAATGGCAATGAGCAGTTCTTC. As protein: CASSRGPGGSGSNGNEQFF.

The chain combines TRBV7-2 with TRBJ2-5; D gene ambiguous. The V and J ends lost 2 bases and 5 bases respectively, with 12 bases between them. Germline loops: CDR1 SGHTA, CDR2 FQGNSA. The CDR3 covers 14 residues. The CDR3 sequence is CASSLQVFTETQYF. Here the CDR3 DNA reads TGTGCCAGCAGCTTACAGGTCTTCACGGAGACCCAGTACTTC.

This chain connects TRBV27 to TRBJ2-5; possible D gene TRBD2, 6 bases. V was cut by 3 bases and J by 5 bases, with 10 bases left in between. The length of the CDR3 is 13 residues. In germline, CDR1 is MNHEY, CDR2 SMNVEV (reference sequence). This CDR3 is CASSLTGSETQYF. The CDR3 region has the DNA TGTGCCAGCAGTTTGACCGGGAGTGAGACCCAGTACTTC.

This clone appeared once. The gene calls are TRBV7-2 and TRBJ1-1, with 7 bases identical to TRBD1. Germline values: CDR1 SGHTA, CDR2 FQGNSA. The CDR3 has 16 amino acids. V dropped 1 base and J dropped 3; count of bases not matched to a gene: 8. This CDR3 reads CASSLGYGTVYTEAFF. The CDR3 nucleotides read TGTGCCAGCAGCTTAGGTTACGGGACAGTGTACACTGAAGCTTTCTTT.